The rows below give T cell receptor beta chains drawn from one sample of a study of control samples from healthy donors and cancer patients. Using immunoSEQ multiplex PCR, the repertoire was profiled, and TCRdb retains in-frame clones only, with some absent. Of roughly 88,000 clones listed, approximately 91% are singletons. The sample was blood. The receptors were sampled from a woman in her twenties or thirties in good health. Each CDR3 is given with its conserved first and last residue. The order of the fields is J gene, CDR3 length, D gene, clone size, V gene, CDR3 DNA, CDR3 protein. D genes are given only for firm matches. Some rows mark clone size as missing; the rest say once, few, many or name a class of expanded clone.

>TRBJ1-3|13|.|.|TRBV30
TGTGCCTGGACAGGGGTGGGTGGAAACACCATATATTTT
CAWTGVGGNTIYF
>TRBJ1-1|15|.|.|TRBV7-9
TGTGCCAGCAGCTTAAGGGGGGCAGGGCCCACTGAAGCTTTCTTT
CASSLRGAGPTEAFF
>TRBJ1-3|16|TRBD1|.|TRBV5-1
TGCGCCAGCAGCAAGGACAGGGCCGGGAGTGGAAACACCATATATTTT
CASSKDRAGSGNTIYF
>TRBJ1-2|14|TRBD1|.|TRBV6-6
TGTGCCAGCAGCCCCTCCGGGACAGGGTATGGCTACACCTTC
CASSPSGTGYGYTF
>TRBJ2-3|15|.|.|TRBV11-2
TGTGCCAGCAGCTCCGTTGGGGGGCCCGCAGATACGCAGTATTTT
CASSSVGGPADTQYF
>TRBJ2-1|11|TRBD1|.|TRBV6-5
TGTGCCACTTACAGGGGTCATGAGCAGTTCTTC
CATYRGHEQFF
>TRBJ2-1|13|.|.|TRBV5-1
TGCGCCAGCAGCCCTTCCAACACCAATGAGCAGTTCTTC
CASSPSNTNEQFF
>TRBJ1-4|17|TRBD1|.|TRBV11-2
TGTGCCAGCAGCGGTGAGACAGGGGGCACAACTAATGAAAAACTGTTTTTT
CASSGETGGTTNEKLFF
>TRBJ1-6|15|.|.|TRBV14
TGTGCCAGCAGCCCCACGAGCTCCTATAATTCACCCCTCCACTTT
CASSPTSSYNSPLHF
>TRBJ1-5|15|.|.|TRBV2
TGTGCCAGCAGTGATGCCGGGGGAAGCAATCAGCCCCAGCATTTT
CASSDAGGSNQPQHF
>TRBJ2-7|13|.|once|TRBV19
TGTGCCAGTGCTGGGCCCCCCGCGTACGAGCAGTACTTC
CASAGPPAYEQYF
>TRBJ2-2|15|.|.|TRBV5-1
TGCGCCAGCAGCTTGGAGGGCAGGGGACCCGGGGAGCTGTTTTTT
CASSLEGRGPGELFF
>TRBJ2-1|14|.|.|TRBV12-5
TGTGCTAGTGGTTTGTGGGTGTTGAGCAATGAGCAGTTCTTC
CASGLWVLSNEQFF
>TRBJ2-3|14|.|.|TRBV19
TGTGCCAGTAGTATGTGGAAGAGCACAGATACGCAGTATTTT
CASSMWKSTDTQYF
>TRBJ1-2|12|.|.|TRBV25-1
TGTGCCAGCAGTCTCGCGAACTATGGCTACACCTTC
CASSLANYGYTF
>TRBJ1-1|14|.|.|TRBV6-6
TGTGCCAGCAGTTACGGGGGCTCGGACACTGAAGCTTTCTTT
CASSYGGSDTEAFF
>TRBJ1-5|15|.|.|TRBV2
TGTGCCAGCACCTTAGGGCGGGACACTAATCAGCCCCAGCATTTT
CASTLGRDTNQPQHF
>TRBJ2-1|15|.|.|TRBV19
TGTGCCAGTAGTTCCGATACAAGCTCCTACAATGAGCAGTTCTTC
CASSSDTSSYNEQFF
>TRBJ1-4|13|.|.|TRBV10-3
TGTGCCATCAGTGGGGGCGCCGGTGAAAAACTGTTTTTT
CAISGGAGEKLFF
>TRBJ1-4|11|.|once|TRBV20-1
TGCAGTGGGACAGTCAATGAAAAACTGTTTTTT
CSGTVNEKLFF
>TRBJ1-1|13|.|.|TRBV12-3/TRBV12-4
TGTGCCAGCAAATATAGGCAGAACACTGAAGCTTTCTTT
CASKYRQNTEAFF
>TRBJ1-2|13|.|.|TRBV4-2
TGTGCCAGCAGCCAAGATACGAGTAGGAGCTACACCTTC
CASSQDTSRSYTF
>TRBJ2-3|11|.|.|TRBV18
TGTGCCAGCTCCCCCCAAGGGACGCAGTATTTT
CASSPQGTQYF
>TRBJ2-5|15|TRBD2|.|TRBV5-1
TGCGCCAGCAGCCCGGGACTAGCGGGGAGGGAGACCCAGTACTTC
CASSPGLAGRETQYF
>TRBJ2-1|12|.|.|TRBV5-1
TGCGCCAGCAGCTTGGTGGACAATGAGCAGTTCTTC
CASSLVDNEQFF